Listed here are 24 T cell receptor beta chains from one sample, sequenced in a study of blood T cell repertoires in COVID-19. Method: immunoSEQ multiplex PCR; TCRdb's copy keeps in-frame clones and lacks some. The repertoire holds around 130,000 clones, 60% to 80% seen once, with over 6.5% in the top ten. The sequenced sample consisted of peripheral blood. Receptor source: a human donor in a cohort sampled during active COVID-19.

The table lists this clone with a few counts. This chain uses TRBV27 with TRBJ1-1; tentatively, D is TRBD1 (5 bases). Trimming took 6 bases from V and 1 from J, leaving 9 bases between them. Germline V gives CDR1 MNHEY, CDR2 SMNVEV (reference sequence). The CDR3 is made up of 13 amino acids. The CDR3 bases are TGTGCCAGCAGGCTGGGGGGGAACACTGAAGCTTTCTTT. Translation gives CASRLGGNTEAFF.

The rearrangement links TRBV18 to TRBJ1-2, with TRBD1 matching over 11 bases. This CDR3 spans 16 amino acids. The V and J ends lost 5 bases and 3 bases, in that order; junction bases with no gene match: 8. Germline V CDR1 and CDR2: KGHSH, LQKENI. The CDR3 DNA reads TGTGCCAGCTCAGAATGGACAGGGGGCGATGACTATGGCTACACCTTC. Protein sequence: CASSEWTGGDDYGYTF.

The J gene is TRBJ2-7, the V gene TRBV7-2; 13 bases are shared with TRBD2. V gave up 4 bases and J gave up 3 bases; unmatched junction bases: 3. Germline V gene sequence: CDR1 SGHTA, CDR2 FQGNSA. This CDR3 region has 15 residues. The CDR3 is CASSSGTSGNYEQYF. The CDR3 DNA reads TGTGCCAGCAGCTCAGGGACTAGCGGGAACTACGAGCAGTACTTC.

This sequence joins TRBV11-2 and TRBJ2-7; 11 nucleotides line up with TRBD2. V gave up 5 bases and J gave up 2 bases; unmatched junction bases: 2. The germline V gene encodes CDR1 SGHAT and CDR2 FQNNGV. This CDR3 spans 14 amino acids. The CDR3 DNA reads TGTGCCAGCAGCGTTAGCGGGGGGGCCTACGAGCAGTACTTC. Protein: CASSVSGGAYEQYF. Full variable domain (rest looked up from reference TRBV11-2 and TRBJ2-7): EAGVAQSPRYKIIEKRQSVAFWCNPISGHATLYWYQQILGQGPKLLIQFQNNGVVDDSQLPKDRFSAERLKGVDSTLKIQPAKLEDSAVYLCASSVSGGAYEQYFGPGTRLTVT.

V usage is TRBV6-1 and J usage is TRBJ1-5, with a possible D match to TRBD1 (5 bases). From germline, CDR1 is MNHNS and CDR2 SASEGT. The CDR3 spans 13 residues. V lost 3 bases and J lost 7, with 10 bases in between. CDR3 residues: CASSDRVGQPQHF. CDR3 nucleotides: TGTGCCAGCAGTGACAGGGTTGGACAGCCCCAGCATTTT.

This sequence joins TRBV10-1 and TRBJ2-7; 10 nucleotides agree with TRBD2. V lost 4 bases to trimming and J lost 2 bases; unmatched junction nucleotides: 5. Germline CDR1 WNHNN, CDR2 SYGVQD (reference sequence). CDR3 length: 15 residues. CDR3 sequence (DNA): TGCGCCAGCAGTGTTTCGAGCGGGAGGGCCTACGAGCAGTACTTC. This encodes CASSVSSGRAYEQYF.

The rearrangement links TRBV5-6 to TRBJ2-7; TRBD2 is a possible D gene (5 bases). Trimming cost V 0 bases and J 2 bases, with 6 bases left between them. The CDR3 is 13 amino acids. Germline CDR1 is SGHDT and CDR2 is YYEEEE. The CDR3 here is CASSLAGTYEQYF. In DNA, the CDR3 is TGTGCCAGCAGCTTGGCGGGGACCTACGAGCAGTACTTC.

This clone was found once. This chain connects TRBV6-2 or TRBV6-3 to TRBJ1-5; 9 bases align to TRBD1. Germline assignment: CDR1 MNHEY and CDR2 SVGEGT. CDR3 length: 17 residues. With V trimmed by 5 bases and J by 0 bases, 8 bases remained unmatched. DNA of the CDR3: TGTGCCAGCAGTGTGGACAGGGGAGGATATAGCAATCAGCCCCAGCATTTT. It is translated as CASSVDRGGYSNQPQHF.

This clone has just a few counts. The chain combines TRBV6-5 with TRBJ2-7, with 10 bases identical to TRBD1. V shed 8 bases and J 3 bases; nucleotides not matched to a gene: 4. The length of the CDR3 is 13 residues. Germline loops: CDR1 MNHEY, CDR2 SVGAGI. The CDR3 bases are TGTGCCAGCGGACAGGGGGACTACTACGAGCAGTACTTC. This sequence encodes CASGQGDYYEQYF.

V and J are TRBV3-1 (or the pseudogene TRBV3-2) and TRBJ2-7; 9 bases map to TRBD1. Trimming removed 2 bases from V and 2 bases from J; junction bases left unmatched: 1. The CDR3 consists of 14 residues. The germline V gene encodes CDR1 LGHDT and CDR2 YNNKEL (reference sequence). CDR3 bases: TGTGCCAGCAGCCAACGGGACAGGGCCTACGAGCAGTACTTC. As protein: CASSQRDRAYEQYF.

This chain links TRBV27 with TRBJ2-1; the D gene is possibly TRBD2 (7 bases). The CDR3 spans 13 residues. Germline assignment: CDR1 MNHEY and CDR2 SMNVEV (reference sequence). V was trimmed by 7 bases and J by 7 bases, leaving 14 bases between them. The CDR3 sequence: CASTEGGGNEQFF. CDR3 sequence (DNA): TGTGCCAGCACCGAGGGGGGGGGTAATGAGCAGTTCTTC.

The chain combines TRBV2 with TRBJ1-1; the D gene is possibly TRBD1 (6 bases). Germline assignment: CDR1 SNHLY and CDR2 FYNNEI. Trimming removed 2 bases at V and 4 bases at J, with 14 bases between. CDR3 length: 15 residues. The DNA of the CDR3 is TGTGCCAGCAGTGAAATCGGGCAGGGGTCCACTGAAGCTTTCTTT. Protein sequence: CASSEIGQGSTEAFF.

The J gene is TRBJ2-7, the V gene TRBV18; 10 nucleotides match TRBD2. After removal of 3 bases from V and 3 bases from J, the junction contained 11 bases not matched to a gene. This CDR3 has 17 residues. CDR1 is KGHSH, CDR2 LQKENI, per germline. This CDR3 is CASSPASGGAINYEQYF. For the CDR3, the DNA is TGTGCCAGCTCACCGGCAAGCGGGGGGGCCATTAACTACGAGCAGTACTTC.

This clone turned up a few times. The chain carries TRBV18 and TRBJ2-5; no firm D call. The length of the CDR3 is 14 residues. Trimming removed 1 base from V and 1 base from J, with 7 bases in between. Germline V lookup: CDR1 KGHSH, CDR2 LQKENI. DNA for the CDR3: TGTGCCAGCTCACCACGAGGAACCCAAGAGACCCAGTACTTC. Residues: CASSPRGTQETQYF. Full variable domain (remainder filled in from reference TRBV18 and TRBJ2-5): NAGVMQNPRHLVRRRGQEARLRCSPMKGHSHVYWYRQLPEEGLKFMVYLQKENIIDESGMPKERFSAEFPKEGPSILRIQQVVRGDSAAYFCASSPRGTQETQYFGPGTRLLVL.

This chain uses TRBV27 with TRBJ2-7; TRBD1 aligns across 9 bases. Trimming took 4 bases from V and 2 from J; bases not matched to a gene: 6. CDR3 length: 15 residues. Germline CDR1 is MNHEY and CDR2 is SMNVEV (reference sequence). As DNA, the CDR3 is TGTGCCAGCAGTTCCCACCGGGACAGGGCCTACGAGCAGTACTTC. Translation: CASSSHRDRAYEQYF.

V and J are TRBV7-4 and TRBJ2-7; a weak D match, TRBD2 (6 bases). The CDR3 is 15 residues long. Germline CDR1 is SGHVT and CDR2 is SQSDAQ. Trimming took 3 bases from V and 3 from J, leaving 15 bases between them. In nucleotides, the CDR3 is TGTGCCAGCAGCTTGGGGGTAGCGGTTTTCTACGAGCAGTACTTC. Encoded protein: CASSLGVAVFYEQYF.

The rearrangement uses TRBV9 and TRBJ2-1, with 9 bases fitting TRBD2. CDR3 length: 18 residues. CDR1 and CDR2 from the germline V gene are SGDLS and YYNGEE. Trimming cost V 0 bases and J 9 bases; bases outside gene matches: 16. The CDR3 DNA reads TGTGCCAGCAGCGTAGGGCCCTCTACAGCGGGGGGTGAAGTTGAGCAGTTCTTC. This gives the protein CASSVGPSTAGGEVEQFF.

This clone was seen a handful of times. The chain joins TRBV6-1 to TRBJ1-5, with a weak D call TRBD1 (5 bases). V dropped 2 bases and J dropped 2 bases, with 16 bases sitting between them. The CDR3 loop spans 17 amino acids. CDR1 and CDR2 (germline): MNHNS, SASEGT. The CDR3 coding sequence is TGTGCCAGCAGTGAACTGACGGGGGGATTTGGCAATCAGCCCCAGCATTTT. This encodes CASSELTGGFGNQPQHF.

This chain links TRBV3-1 (or the pseudogene TRBV3-2) with TRBJ2-7; 8 nucleotides agree with TRBD1. This CDR3 spans 16 amino acids. V shed 0 bases and J 2 bases; nucleotides not matched to a gene: 6. Germline lookup yields CDR1 LGHDT and CDR2 YNNKEL (reference sequence). For the CDR3, the DNA is TGTGCCAGCAGCCAAGATGGCGGACAGGGCACCTACGAGCAGTACTTC. Its translation is CASSQDGGQGTYEQYF.

The V and J genes are TRBV10-3 and TRBJ1-2; perhaps TRBD1 as D (5 bases). The CDR3 runs to 12 residues. V was shortened by 5 bases and J by 6 bases, with 10 bases between the two germline ends. Germline CDR1 and CDR2: ENHRY and SYGVKD. CDR3 nucleotides: TGTGCCATCAGTACCCAGGGTGATGGCTACACCTTC. Amino acids: CAISTQGDGYTF.

The J gene is TRBJ2-7, the V gene TRBV6-5; a possible D gene is TRBD2 (7 bases). The CDR3 has 14 residues. The V end was cut by 6 bases, the J end by 2 bases, with 14 bases between. The germline V gene encodes CDR1 MNHEY and CDR2 SVGAGI. CDR3 loop: CASRRGGGAYEQYF. The CDR3, as DNA: TGTGCCAGCAGACGAGGGGGAGGGGCCTACGAGCAGTACTTC.

The V gene is TRBV29-1, the J gene TRBJ2-7, with D perhaps TRBD2 (5 bases). CDR3 size: 16 residues. V was pared by 8 bases and J by 6 bases, with 29 bases between. Germline V CDR1 and CDR2: SQVTM, ANQGSEA. As DNA, the CDR3 is TGCAGCCCCCTACGTCTCCCCCAGGCGGAGGACTTCGAGCAGTACTTC. It specifies CSPLRLPQAEDFEQYF.

The chain is built from TRBV28 and TRBJ1-4; D ambiguous. Germline loops: CDR1 MDHEN, CDR2 SYDVKM. Trimming took 2 bases from V and 5 from J, leaving 9 bases between them. The CDR3 sequence is 14 residues long. The CDR3 is CASSLGSLNEKLFF. Here the CDR3 DNA reads TGTGCCAGCAGTTTAGGCTCCTTGAATGAAAAACTGTTTTTT.

The V gene is TRBV11-1, the J gene TRBJ2-7; TRBD2 agrees at 7 bases. V was clipped by 1 base and J by 3 bases; unmatched bases: 6. This CDR3 is 15 amino acids long. CDR1 and CDR2 from the germline V gene are SGHAT and FQDESV (reference sequence). The CDR3 nucleotides are TGTGCCAGCAGCTTAGAGGCTGCGGGGGTCTACGAGCAGTACTTC. Translating it yields CASSLEAAGVYEQYF.